This T cell receptor (beta chain) was captured by sequencing in a study of blood T cell repertoires in COVID-19. Authors' methods: Amplifying reference gene primers gave estimates of nucleated cell counts. Method: immunoSEQ multiplex PCR; TCRdb's copy keeps in-frame clones and lacks some. That table supplies the V and J calls and clone size; D and trimming were determined from the DNA. The table has about 97,000 clones, approximately 90% seen once. V was pared by 8 bases and J by 7 bases, with 17 bases between. This CDR3 has 14 amino acids. Germline CDR1 and CDR2: MNHEY and SVGAGI. The origin of this receptor is a man in his sixties with acute or convalescent COVID-19. This chain uses TRBV6-5 with TRBJ2-2; D is unclear. Material for sequencing was peripheral blood. The CDR3 loop is CASSEAVHGGELFF. The CDR3 bases are TGTGCCAGCTCAGAGGCAGTCCATGGCGGGGAGCTGTTTTTT.